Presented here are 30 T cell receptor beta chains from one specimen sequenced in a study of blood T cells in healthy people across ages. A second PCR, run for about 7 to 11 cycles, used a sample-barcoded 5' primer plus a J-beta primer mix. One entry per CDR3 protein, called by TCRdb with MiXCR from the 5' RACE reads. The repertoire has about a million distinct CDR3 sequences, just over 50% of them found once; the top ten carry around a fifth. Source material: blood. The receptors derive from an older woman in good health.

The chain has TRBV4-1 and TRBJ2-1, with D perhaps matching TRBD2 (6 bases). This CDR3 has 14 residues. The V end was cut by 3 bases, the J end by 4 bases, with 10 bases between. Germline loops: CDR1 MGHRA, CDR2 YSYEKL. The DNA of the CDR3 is TGCGCCAGCAGCCAGACGACTAGGTACAATGAGCAGTTCTTC. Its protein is CASSQTTRYNEQFF.

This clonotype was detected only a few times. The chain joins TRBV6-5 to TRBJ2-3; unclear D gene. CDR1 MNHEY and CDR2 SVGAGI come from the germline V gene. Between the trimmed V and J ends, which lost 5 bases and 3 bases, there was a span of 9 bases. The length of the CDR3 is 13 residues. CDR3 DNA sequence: TGTGCCAGCAGTCAGAGTGTGACAGATACGCAGTATTTT. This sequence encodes CASSQSVTDTQYF.

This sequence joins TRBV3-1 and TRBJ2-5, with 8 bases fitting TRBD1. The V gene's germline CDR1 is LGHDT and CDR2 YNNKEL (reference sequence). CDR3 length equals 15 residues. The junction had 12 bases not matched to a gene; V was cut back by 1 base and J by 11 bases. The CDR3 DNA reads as TGTGCCAGCAGCCAAGGTACAGGGGGAGTCGATGAGCAGTACTTC. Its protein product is CASSQGTGGVDEQYF.

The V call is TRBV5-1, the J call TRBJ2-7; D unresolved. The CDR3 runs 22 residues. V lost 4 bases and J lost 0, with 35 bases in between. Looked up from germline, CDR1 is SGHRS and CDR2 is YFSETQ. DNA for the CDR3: TGCGCCAGCAGCCGGAACCTCCTACCAACCAAGTTCGGGCTGCAAAGCTCCTACGAGCAGTACTTC. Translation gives CASSRNLLPTKFGLQSSYEQYF.

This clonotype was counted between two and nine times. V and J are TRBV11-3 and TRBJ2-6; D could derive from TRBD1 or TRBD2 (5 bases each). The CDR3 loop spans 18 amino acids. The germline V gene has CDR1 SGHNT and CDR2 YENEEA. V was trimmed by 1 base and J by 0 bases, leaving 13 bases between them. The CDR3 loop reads CASSLVGVGTSGANVLTF. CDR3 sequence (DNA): TGTGCCAGCAGCTTAGTGGGGGTAGGGACCTCTGGGGCCAACGTCCTGACTTTC.

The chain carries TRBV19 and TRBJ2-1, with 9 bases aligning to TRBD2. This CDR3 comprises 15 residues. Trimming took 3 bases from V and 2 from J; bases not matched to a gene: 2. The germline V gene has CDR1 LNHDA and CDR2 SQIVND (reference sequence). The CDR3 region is CASSIGGRAYNEQFF. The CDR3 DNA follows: TGTGCCAGTAGTATTGGCGGGAGGGCCTACAATGAGCAGTTCTTC.

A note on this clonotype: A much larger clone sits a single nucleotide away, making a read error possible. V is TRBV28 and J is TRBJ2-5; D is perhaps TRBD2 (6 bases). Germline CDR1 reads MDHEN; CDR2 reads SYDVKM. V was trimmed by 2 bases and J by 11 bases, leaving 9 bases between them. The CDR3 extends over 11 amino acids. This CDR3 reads CASSLGTFQYF. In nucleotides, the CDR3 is TGTGCCAGCAGTTTAGGGACTTTTCAGTACTTC.

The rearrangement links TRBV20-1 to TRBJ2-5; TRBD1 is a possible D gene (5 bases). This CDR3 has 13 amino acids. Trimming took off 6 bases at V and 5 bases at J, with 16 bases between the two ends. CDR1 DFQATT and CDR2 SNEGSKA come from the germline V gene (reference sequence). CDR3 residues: CSARQGPRETQYF. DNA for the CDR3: TGCAGTGCCCGCCAGGGCCCCAGGGAGACCCAGTACTTC.

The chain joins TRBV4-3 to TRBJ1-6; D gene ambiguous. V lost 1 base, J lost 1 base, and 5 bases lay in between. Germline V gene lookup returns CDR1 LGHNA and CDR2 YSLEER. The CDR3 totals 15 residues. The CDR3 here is CASSQGRSYNSPLHF. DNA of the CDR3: TGCGCCAGCAGCCAAGGACGGTCCTATAATTCACCCCTCCACTTT.

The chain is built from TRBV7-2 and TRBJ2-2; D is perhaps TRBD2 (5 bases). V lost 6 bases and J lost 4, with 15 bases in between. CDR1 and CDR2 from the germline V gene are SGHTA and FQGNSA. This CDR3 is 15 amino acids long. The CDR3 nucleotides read TGTGCCAGCAGTTCTAGCCGCGTCTCCACCGGGGAGCTGTTTTTT. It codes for CASSSSRVSTGELFF.

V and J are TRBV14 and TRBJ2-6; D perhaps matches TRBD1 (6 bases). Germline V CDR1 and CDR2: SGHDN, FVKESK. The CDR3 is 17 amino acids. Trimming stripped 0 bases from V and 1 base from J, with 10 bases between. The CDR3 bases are TGTGCCAGCAGCCAAGAGAGGGGGAGATCTGGGGCCAACGTCCTGACTTTC. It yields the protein CASSQERGRSGANVLTF. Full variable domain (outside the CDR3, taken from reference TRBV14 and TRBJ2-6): EAGVTQFPSHSVIEKGQTVTLRCDPISGHDNLYWYRRVMGKEIKFLLHFVKESKQDESGMPNNRFLAERTGGTYSTLKVQPAELEDSGVYFCASSQERGRSGANVLTFGAGSRLTVL.

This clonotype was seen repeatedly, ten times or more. The CDR3 DNA follows: TGCAGCGTAAGGACAGGGGTCTACGAGCAGTACTTC. Protein sequence: CSVRTGVYEQYF. The gene calls are TRBV29-1 and TRBJ2-7, with 9 bases aligning to TRBD1. The length of the CDR3 is 12 residues. V was clipped by 6 bases and J by 3 bases; unmatched bases: 3. The germline CDR1 and CDR2 sequences are SQVTM and ANQGSEA.

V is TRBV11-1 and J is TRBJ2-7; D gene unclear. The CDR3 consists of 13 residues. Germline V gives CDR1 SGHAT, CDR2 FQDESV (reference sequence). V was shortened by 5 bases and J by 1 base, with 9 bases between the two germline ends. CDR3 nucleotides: TGTGCCAGCAGCCGTCCAGTTTCCTACGAGCAGTACTTC. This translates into CASSRPVSYEQYF.

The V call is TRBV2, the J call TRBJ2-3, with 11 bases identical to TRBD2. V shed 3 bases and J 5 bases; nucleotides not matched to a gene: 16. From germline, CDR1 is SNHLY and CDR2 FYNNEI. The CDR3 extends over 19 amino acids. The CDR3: CASSDWLAGGTGYGDTQYF. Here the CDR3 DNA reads TGTGCCAGCAGTGACTGGCTAGCGGGAGGAACCGGGTATGGAGATACGCAGTATTTT.

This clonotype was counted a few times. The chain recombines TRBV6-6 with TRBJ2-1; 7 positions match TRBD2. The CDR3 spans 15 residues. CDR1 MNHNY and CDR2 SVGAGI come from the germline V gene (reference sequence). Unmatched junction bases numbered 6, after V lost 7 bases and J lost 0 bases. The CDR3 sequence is CASKAGVGSYNEQFF. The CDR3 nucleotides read TGTGCCAGCAAGGCGGGAGTGGGCTCCTACAATGAGCAGTTCTTC.

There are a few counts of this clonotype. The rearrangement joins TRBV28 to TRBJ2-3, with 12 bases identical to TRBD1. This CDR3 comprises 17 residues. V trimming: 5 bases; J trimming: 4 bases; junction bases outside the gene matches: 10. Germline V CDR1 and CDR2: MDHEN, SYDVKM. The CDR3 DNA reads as TGTGCCAGCAGTGAAACACCGGGGACAGGGGGCTCAGATACGCAGTATTTT. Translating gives CASSETPGTGGSDTQYF.

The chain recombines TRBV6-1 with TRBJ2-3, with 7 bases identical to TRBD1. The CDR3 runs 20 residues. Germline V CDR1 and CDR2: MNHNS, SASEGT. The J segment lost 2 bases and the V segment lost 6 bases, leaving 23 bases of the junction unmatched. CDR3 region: CASRPYRGGAGPSHTDTQYF. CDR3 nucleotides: TGTGCCAGCAGACCCTATCGAGGGGGCGCAGGACCATCACACACAGATACGCAGTATTTT.

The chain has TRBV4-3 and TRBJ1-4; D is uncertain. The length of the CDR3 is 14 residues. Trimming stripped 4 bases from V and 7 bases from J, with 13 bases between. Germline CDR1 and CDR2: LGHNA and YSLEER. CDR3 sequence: CASSPNRQFEKLFF. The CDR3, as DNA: TGCGCCAGCAGCCCCAACCGGCAGTTTGAAAAACTGTTTTTT.

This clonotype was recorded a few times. The CDR3 DNA follows: TGTGCCAGCAGCGTAGCTAGCGTGGGTGGTACGCAGTATTTT. Translating gives CASSVASVGGTQYF. The V and J genes are TRBV9 and TRBJ2-3, with D possibly TRBD2 on 6 matching bases. The V gene lost 0 bases and the J gene lost 8 bases, with 13 bases spanning the gap. This CDR3 spans 14 amino acids. Germline CDR1 reads SGDLS; CDR2 reads YYNGEE. The variable domain in full, with the rest retrieved from reference TRBV9 and TRBJ2-3, is DSGVTQTPKHLITATGQRVTLRCSPRSGDLSVYWYQQSLDQGLQFLIQYYNGEERAKGNILERFSAQQFPDLHSELNLSSLELGDSALYFCASSVASVGGTQYFGPGTRLTVL.

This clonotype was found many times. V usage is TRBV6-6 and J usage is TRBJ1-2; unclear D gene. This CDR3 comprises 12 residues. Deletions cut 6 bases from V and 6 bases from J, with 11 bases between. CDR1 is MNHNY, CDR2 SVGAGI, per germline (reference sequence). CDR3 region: CASRQSSDGYTF. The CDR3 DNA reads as TGTGCCAGCAGACAGAGTTCGGATGGCTACACCTTC.

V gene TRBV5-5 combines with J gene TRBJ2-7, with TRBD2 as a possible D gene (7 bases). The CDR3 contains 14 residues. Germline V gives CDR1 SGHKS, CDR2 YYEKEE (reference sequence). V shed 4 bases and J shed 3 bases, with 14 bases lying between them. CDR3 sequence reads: CASSPGLGGYEQYF. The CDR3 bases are TGTGCCAGCAGCCCCGGACTAGGGGGCTACGAGCAGTACTTC.

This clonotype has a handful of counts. The CDR3 loop reads CSARGGGGFGETQYF. The CDR3 DNA sequence: TGCAGTGCTAGAGGAGGGGGGGGTTTCGGAGAGACCCAGTACTTC. V usage is TRBV20-1 and J usage is TRBJ2-5; a possible D gene is TRBD2 (7 bases). V shed 1 base and J shed 4 bases, with 16 bases lying between them. The CDR3 has 15 residues. Germline CDR1 and CDR2: DFQATT and SNEGSKA (reference sequence).

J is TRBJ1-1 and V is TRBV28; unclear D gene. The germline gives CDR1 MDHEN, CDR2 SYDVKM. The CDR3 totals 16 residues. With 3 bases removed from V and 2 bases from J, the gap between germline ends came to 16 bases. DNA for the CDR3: TGTGCCAGCAGTTTCCCGCTGGCGGGATCCAACACTGAAGCTTTCTTT. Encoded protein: CASSFPLAGSNTEAFF. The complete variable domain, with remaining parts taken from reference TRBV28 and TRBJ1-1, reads DVKVTQSSRYLVKRTGEKVFLECVQDMDHENMFWYRQDPGLGLRLIYFSYDVKMKEKGDIPEGYSVSREKKERFSLILESASTNQTSMYLCASSFPLAGSNTEAFFGQGTRLTVV.

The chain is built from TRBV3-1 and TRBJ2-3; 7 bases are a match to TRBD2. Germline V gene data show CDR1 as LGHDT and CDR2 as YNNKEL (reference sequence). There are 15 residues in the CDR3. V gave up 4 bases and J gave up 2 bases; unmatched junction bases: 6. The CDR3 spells CASSRELANTDTQYF. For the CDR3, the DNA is TGTGCCAGCAGCCGGGAACTAGCGAACACAGATACGCAGTATTTT.

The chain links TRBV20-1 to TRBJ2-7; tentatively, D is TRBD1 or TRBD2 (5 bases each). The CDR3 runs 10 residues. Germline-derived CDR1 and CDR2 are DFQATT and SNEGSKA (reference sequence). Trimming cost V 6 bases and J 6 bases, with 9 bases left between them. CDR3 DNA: TGCAGTGCCGAGGGGACCGAGCAGTACTTC. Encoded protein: CSAEGTEQYF.

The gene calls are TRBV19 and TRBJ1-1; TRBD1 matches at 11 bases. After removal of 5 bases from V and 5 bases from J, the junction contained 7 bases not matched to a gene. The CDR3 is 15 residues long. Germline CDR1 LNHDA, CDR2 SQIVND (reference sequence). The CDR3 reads CASSPLGTGGTEAFF. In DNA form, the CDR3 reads TGTGCCAGTAGTCCCTTAGGGACAGGGGGGACTGAAGCTTTCTTT.

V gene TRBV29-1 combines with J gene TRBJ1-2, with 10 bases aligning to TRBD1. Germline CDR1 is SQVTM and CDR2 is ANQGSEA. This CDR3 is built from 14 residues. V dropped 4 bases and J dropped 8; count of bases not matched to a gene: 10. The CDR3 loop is CSVAGTGVLGGYTF. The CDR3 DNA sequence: TGCAGCGTTGCGGGGACAGGGGTACTTGGGGGCTACACCTTC.

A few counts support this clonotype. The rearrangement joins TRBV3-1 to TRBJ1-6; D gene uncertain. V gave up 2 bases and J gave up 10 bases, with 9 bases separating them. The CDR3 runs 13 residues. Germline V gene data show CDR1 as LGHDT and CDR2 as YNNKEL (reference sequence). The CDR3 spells CASSQFGASPLHF. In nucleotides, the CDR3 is TGTGCCAGCAGCCAATTTGGAGCCTCACCCCTCCACTTT.

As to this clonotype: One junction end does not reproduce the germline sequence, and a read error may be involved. The CDR3 protein is CASSATSGRGYNGQFF. CDR3 nucleotide sequence: TGTGCCAGCAGCGCGACTAGCGGGAGGGGGTATAATGGGCAGTTCTTC. The chain is built from TRBV9 and TRBJ2-1; 14 bases agree with TRBD2. Germline CDR1 and CDR2: SGDLS and YYNGEE. The CDR3 consists of 16 residues.

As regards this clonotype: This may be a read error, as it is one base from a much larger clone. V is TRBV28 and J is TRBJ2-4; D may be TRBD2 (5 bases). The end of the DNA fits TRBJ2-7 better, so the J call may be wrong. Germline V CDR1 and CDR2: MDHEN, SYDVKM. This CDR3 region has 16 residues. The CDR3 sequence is CASSSGGEGNVYEQYF. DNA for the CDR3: TGTGCCAGCAGTTCCGGAGGTGAGGGCAACGTCTACGAGCAGTACTTC.